The 26 T cell receptor beta chains below come from one sample, sequenced in a study of cytomegalovirus exposure and HLA in healthy donors. Profiled with immunoSEQ multiplex PCR; TCRdb holds only in-frame clones, not every one. The sample contains approximately 70,000 clones, around 94% of which appear only once. The source material was PBMCs. Source of these receptors: a young woman in good health and CMV-seronegative.

The rearrangement uses TRBV6-5 and TRBJ1-1, with D unclear. The V end was cut by 5 bases, the J end by 1 base, with 14 bases between. Germline CDR1 is MNHEY and CDR2 is SVGAGI. The CDR3 covers 15 residues. The CDR3 DNA reads as TGTGCCAGCAGTCGGGGTTCGGGCGGGAACACTGAAGCTTTCTTT. This translates into CASSRGSGGNTEAFF.

J is TRBJ2-3 and V is TRBV7-6; possibly TRBD1 for D (6 bases). Trimming stripped 5 bases from V and 6 bases from J, with 15 bases between. Germline CDR1 reads SGHVS; CDR2 reads FNYEAQ. The CDR3 totals 14 residues. The CDR3 loop is CASSLLGTTDTQYF. The CDR3 DNA follows: TGTGCCAGCAGCCTTCTTGGGACAACCGATACGCAGTATTTT.

The rearrangement joins TRBV4-2 to TRBJ2-1; 9 bases align to TRBD2. The junction had 11 bases not matched to a gene; V was cut back by 4 bases and J by 4 bases. CDR3 size: 17 residues. Germline CDR1 and CDR2: LGHNA and YNFKEQ. CDR3 nucleotides: TGTGCCAGCAGCCCCTCTATGACTAGCGGAAAGTACAATGAGCAGTTCTTC. Translating it yields CASSPSMTSGKYNEQFF.

CDR3 nucleotides: TGTGCCAGCAGCCCACGTCCTAGCTCCTACAATGAGCAGTTCTTC. This sequence encodes CASSPRPSSYNEQFF. The chain joins TRBV7-2 to TRBJ2-1; the D is unclear. The germline CDR1 and CDR2 sequences are SGHTA and FQGNSA. The CDR3 extends over 15 amino acids. The V gene lost 5 bases and the J gene lost 0 bases, with 11 bases spanning the gap.

The chain carries TRBV5-5 and TRBJ1-3, with 7 nucleotides matching TRBD1. Germline-derived CDR1 and CDR2 are SGHKS and YYEKEE (reference sequence). The CDR3 is 15 amino acids. V shed 0 bases and J 0 bases; nucleotides not matched to a gene: 0. CDR3 in DNA: TGTGCCAGCAGCTTGGGGGACAGCTCTGGAAACACCATATATTTT. Its protein product is CASSLGDSSGNTIYF.

This sequence joins TRBV7-9 and TRBJ1-5, with TRBD1 identical over 8 bases. Germline CDR1 and CDR2: SEHNR and FQNEAQ (reference sequence). The junction had 13 bases not matched to a gene; V was cut back by 5 bases and J by 7 bases. The CDR3 has 16 amino acids. CDR3 loop: CASSPTTGAPGQPQHF. CDR3 coding DNA: TGTGCCAGCAGCCCAACGACAGGGGCGCCCGGACAGCCCCAGCATTTT.

The V call is TRBV30, the J call TRBJ1-2, with 9 bases that match TRBD1. The germline V gene encodes CDR1 GTSNPN and CDR2 SVGIG (reference sequence). The junction had 5 bases not matched to a gene; V was cut back by 1 base and J by 8 bases. The CDR3 extends over 13 amino acids. The CDR3: CAWSAYRGLGYTF. In DNA form, the CDR3 reads TGTGCCTGGAGTGCATACAGGGGGCTCGGCTACACCTTC.

The rearrangement links TRBV5-1 to TRBJ2-5; D is unresolved. Deletions cut 7 bases from V and 2 bases from J, with 6 bases between. The CDR3 runs to 11 residues. The germline V gene has CDR1 SGHRS and CDR2 YFSETQ. The CDR3 nucleotides read TGCGCCAGCGCTATTCAAGAGACCCAGTACTTC. Residues: CASAIQETQYF.

The V call is TRBV28, the J call TRBJ2-5, with D possibly TRBD2 on 6 matching bases. Germline CDR1 is MDHEN and CDR2 is SYDVKM. The CDR3 covers 15 residues. Trimming stripped 2 bases from V and 2 bases from J, with 12 bases between. The CDR3 DNA is TGTGCCAGCAGTTTAGGGGGGTCCCGTCAAGAGACCCAGTACTTC. It is translated as CASSLGGSRQETQYF.

The chain combines TRBV19 with TRBJ1-5; no firm D call. The CDR3 totals 14 residues. Trimming removed 3 bases from V and 3 bases from J, with 9 bases in between. Germline CDR1 is LNHDA and CDR2 is SQIVND (reference sequence). The DNA for the CDR3 is TGTGCCAGTAGTATGTCAGGTTTCAATCAGCCCCAGCATTTT. Encoded protein: CASSMSGFNQPQHF. Combining the CDR3 with reference TRBV19 and TRBJ1-5 gives the whole variable domain DGGITQSPKYLFRKEGQNVTLSCEQNLNHDAMYWYRQDPGQGLRLIYYSQIVNDFQKGDIAEGYSVSREKKESFPLTVTSAQKNPTAFYLCASSMSGFNQPQHFGDGTRLSIL.

V gene TRBV4-1 combines with J gene TRBJ1-1; unclear D gene. V was cut by 0 bases and J by 8 bases, with 10 bases left in between. Germline V CDR1 and CDR2: MGHRA, YSYEKL. The CDR3 spans 13 residues. Here the CDR3 reads CASSQDVGREAFF. The CDR3, as DNA: TGCGCCAGCAGCCAAGATGTCGGCAGGGAAGCTTTCTTT.

CDR3 DNA sequence: TGTGCCAGCAGCCAAGTGGGGTCGCCAGGGCTTTCTGAAGCTTTCTTT. Protein product: CASSQVGSPGLSEAFF. The chain has TRBV4-2 and TRBJ1-1; the D gene is possibly TRBD1 (5 bases). Germline assignment: CDR1 LGHNA and CDR2 YNFKEQ. V lost 1 base, J lost 6 bases, and 18 bases lay in between. CDR3 size: 16 residues.

The CDR3 reads CASSQGASGVETQYF. The DNA of the CDR3 is TGCGCCAGCAGCCAAGGAGCTAGCGGGGTAGAGACCCAGTACTTC. The chain employs TRBV4-3 and TRBJ2-5, with 9 bases aligning to TRBD2. V was clipped by 1 base and J by 4 bases; unmatched bases: 4. The V gene's germline CDR1 is LGHNA and CDR2 YSLEER. CDR3 size: 15 residues.

This chain connects TRBV5-6 to TRBJ1-2; D is possibly TRBD1 (6 bases). Germline loops: CDR1 SGHDT, CDR2 YYEEEE. The CDR3 sequence is 16 residues long. Deletions cut 4 bases from V and 6 bases from J, with 22 bases between. CDR3 nucleotide sequence: TGTGCCAGCAGCCTGTGGACAGACGGTAACTGGGATGGCTACACCTTC. This gives the protein CASSLWTDGNWDGYTF.

The chain links TRBV2 to TRBJ2-7; TRBD1 matches 8 bases. The length of the CDR3 is 15 residues. With V trimmed by 8 bases and J by 3 bases, 12 bases remained unmatched. Germline V gene data show CDR1 as SNHLY and CDR2 as FYNNEI. CDR3 coding DNA: TGTGCCAGCGCGAAGAAGGGACAGGAGATCTACGAGCAGTACTTC. Its translation is CASAKKGQEIYEQYF. Using reference TRBV2 and TRBJ2-7 for the parts outside the CDR3, the full variable domain is EPEVTQTPSHQVTQMGQEVILRCVPISNHLYFYWYRQILGQKVEFLVSFYNNEISEKSEIFDDQFSVERPDGSNFTLKIRSTKLEDSAMYFCASAKKGQEIYEQYFGPGTRLTVT.

This clone was seen just once. As DNA, the CDR3 is TGTGCCAGCGCGCATAGCGGGGGCAATGAGCAGTTCTTC. Amino acid sequence: CASAHSGGNEQFF. The chain recombines TRBV6-1 with TRBJ2-1, with 9 positions matching TRBD2. The V gene end was trimmed by 8 bases and the J gene end by 6 bases; junction bases not matched to a gene: 5. The CDR3 has 13 amino acids. Germline values: CDR1 MNHNS, CDR2 SASEGT.

The V gene is TRBV5-1, the J gene TRBJ1-1, with 9 bases identical to TRBD1. CDR3 size: 15 residues. Germline-derived CDR1 and CDR2 are SGHRS and YFSETQ. V shed 1 base, J shed 3 bases, and the junction held 4 bases outside the gene matches. CDR3 coding DNA: TGCGCCAGCAGCTTGCCGGGGACAGGGCACACTGAAGCTTTCTTT. Translating it yields CASSLPGTGHTEAFF.

This chain links TRBV7-9 with TRBJ1-5; TRBD1 might be the D (6 bases). Trimming left V 2 bases short and J 5 bases short, with 16 bases between. Germline loops: CDR1 SEHNR, CDR2 FQNEAQ (reference sequence). The CDR3 is 16 amino acids. Written as DNA, the CDR3 is TGTGCCAGCAGCTTATATTCTGCGGGGGGCCATCAGCCCCAGCATTTT. It yields the protein CASSLYSAGGHQPQHF. Full variable domain (outside the CDR3, taken from reference TRBV7-9 and TRBJ1-5): DTGVSQNPRHKITKRGQNVTFRCDPISEHNRLYWYRQTLGQGPEFLTYFQNEAQLEKSRLLSDRFSAERPKGSFSTLEIQRTEQGDSAMYLCASSLYSAGGHQPQHFGDGTRLSIL.

The V and J genes are TRBV5-1 and TRBJ1-6; TRBD1 aligns across 7 bases. CDR1 is SGHRS and CDR2 is YFSETQ in the germline V gene. The CDR3 spans 14 residues. Trimming at V came to 4 bases and at J to 5 bases, leaving 3 bases not matched to a gene. The chain's CDR3 is CASSRGTDNSPLHF. CDR3 bases: TGCGCCAGCAGCAGGGGGACAGATAATTCACCCCTCCACTTT.

This chain connects TRBV28 to TRBJ2-1, with TRBD2 matching over 8 bases. V lost 7 bases to trimming and J lost 4 bases; unmatched junction nucleotides: 9. The CDR3 has 15 residues. Per germline, CDR1 MDHEN and CDR2 SYDVKM. The CDR3 region is CASTLLGGGYNEQFF. The CDR3 coding sequence is TGTGCCAGCACCCTTCTAGGCGGGGGGTACAATGAGCAGTTCTTC. Supplemented by reference TRBV28 and TRBJ2-1, the full variable domain reads DVKVTQSSRYLVKRTGEKVFLECVQDMDHENMFWYRQDPGLGLRLIYFSYDVKMKEKGDIPEGYSVSREKKERFSLILESASTNQTSMYLCASTLLGGGYNEQFFGPGTRLTVL.

This clone was seen only a few times. This sequence joins TRBV19 and TRBJ1-2; 12 bases map to TRBD1. Germline CDR1 is LNHDA and CDR2 is SQIVND (reference sequence). The V and J ends lost 8 bases and 6 bases, in that order; junction bases with no gene match: 7. The CDR3 length is 14 residues. CDR3 sequence (DNA): TGTGCCAGTCATGCTCGGGACAGGGGGCATGGCTACACCTTC. Its protein product is CASHARDRGHGYTF.

The J gene is TRBJ1-4, the V gene TRBV13, with D hard to call. Germline loops: CDR1 PRHDT, CDR2 FYEKMQ (reference sequence). There are 14 residues in the CDR3. Trimming pared 8 bases from V and 0 bases from J, leaving 10 bases between. The CDR3 sequence is CASHEASTNEKLFF. The CDR3 DNA is TGTGCCAGCCACGAAGCTTCAACTAATGAAAAACTGTTTTTT.

The chain uses TRBV19 and TRBJ2-1; TRBD2 agrees at 8 bases. With 5 bases clipped from V and 8 bases from J, the junction kept 14 bases outside the gene matches. CDR3 length: 16 residues. Germline-derived CDR1 and CDR2 are LNHDA and SQIVND (reference sequence). In DNA form, the CDR3 reads TGTGCCAGTAGTGCCTCCCGAAAGCGGGGGAGCCATGAGCAGTTCTTC. Translation: CASSASRKRGSHEQFF.

The V and J genes are TRBV27 and TRBJ1-2; D uncertain. V was shortened by 5 bases and J by 8 bases, with 12 bases between the two germline ends. Germline lookup yields CDR1 MNHEY and CDR2 SMNVEV (reference sequence). The CDR3 consists of 12 residues. CDR3 in amino acids: CASSRTGRGYTF. CDR3 bases: TGTGCCAGCAGTCGAACGGGGAGGGGCTACACCTTC.

The rearrangement links TRBV18 to TRBJ1-6; D may be TRBD1 (6 bases). In germline, CDR1 is KGHSH, CDR2 LQKENI. V lost 6 bases and J lost 1, with 16 bases in between. CDR3 length: 17 amino acids. The CDR3 DNA is TGTGCCAGCTCGTCGGGACACCACCTGTCCTATAATTCACCCCTCCACTTT. This translates into CASSSGHHLSYNSPLHF.

This clone was seen more than once but under ten times. This rearrangement joins TRBV28 to TRBJ1-1; TRBD1 might be the D (6 bases). Per germline, CDR1 MDHEN and CDR2 SYDVKM. V was cut by 2 bases and J by 6 bases, with 13 bases left in between. The CDR3 length is 14 residues. This CDR3 reads CASSLGQLGAEAFF. CDR3 in DNA: TGTGCCAGCAGTTTAGGACAGCTGGGAGCTGAAGCTTTCTTT.